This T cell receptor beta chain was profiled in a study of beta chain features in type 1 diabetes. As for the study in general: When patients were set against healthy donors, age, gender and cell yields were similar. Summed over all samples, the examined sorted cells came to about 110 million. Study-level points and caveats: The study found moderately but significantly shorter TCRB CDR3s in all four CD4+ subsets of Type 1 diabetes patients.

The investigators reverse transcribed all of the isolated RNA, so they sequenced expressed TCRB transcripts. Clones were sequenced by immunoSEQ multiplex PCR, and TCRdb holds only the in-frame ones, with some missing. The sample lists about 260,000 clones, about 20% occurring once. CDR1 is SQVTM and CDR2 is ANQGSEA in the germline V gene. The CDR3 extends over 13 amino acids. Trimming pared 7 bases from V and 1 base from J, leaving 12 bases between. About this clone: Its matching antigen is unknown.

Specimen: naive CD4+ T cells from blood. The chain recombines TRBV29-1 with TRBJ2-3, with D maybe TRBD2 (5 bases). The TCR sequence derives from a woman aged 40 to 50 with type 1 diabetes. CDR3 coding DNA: TGCAGCGGGACCGGGATCGGCACAGATACGCAGTATTTT. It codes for CSGTGIGTDTQYF.